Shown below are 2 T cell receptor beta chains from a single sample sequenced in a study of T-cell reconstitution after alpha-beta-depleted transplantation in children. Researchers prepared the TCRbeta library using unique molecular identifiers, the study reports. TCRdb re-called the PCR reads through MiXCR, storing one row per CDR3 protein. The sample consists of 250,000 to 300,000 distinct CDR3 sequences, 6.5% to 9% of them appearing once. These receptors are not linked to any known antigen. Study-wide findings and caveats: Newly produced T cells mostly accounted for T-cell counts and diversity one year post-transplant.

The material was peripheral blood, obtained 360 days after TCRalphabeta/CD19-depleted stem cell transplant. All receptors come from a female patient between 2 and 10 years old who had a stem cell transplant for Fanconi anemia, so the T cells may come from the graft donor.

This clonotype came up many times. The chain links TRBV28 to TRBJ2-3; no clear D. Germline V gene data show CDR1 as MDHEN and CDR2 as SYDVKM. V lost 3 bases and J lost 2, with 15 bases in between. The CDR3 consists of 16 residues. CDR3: CASSLIGLRYTDTQYF. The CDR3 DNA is TGTGCCAGCAGTTTGATAGGGTTGAGGTACACAGATACGCAGTATTTT. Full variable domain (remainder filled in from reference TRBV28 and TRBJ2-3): DVKVTQSSRYLVKRTGEKVFLECVQDMDHENMFWYRQDPGLGLRLIYFSYDVKMKEKGDIPEGYSVSREKKERFSLILESASTNQTSMYLCASSLIGLRYTDTQYFGPGTRLTVL.

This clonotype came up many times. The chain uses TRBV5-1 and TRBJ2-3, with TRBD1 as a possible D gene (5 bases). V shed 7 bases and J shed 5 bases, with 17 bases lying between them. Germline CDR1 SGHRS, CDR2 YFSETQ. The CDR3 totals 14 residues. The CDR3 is CASAPLGPGDTQYF. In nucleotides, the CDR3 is TGCGCCAGCGCCCCACTGGGGCCCGGAGATACGCAGTATTTT.